Presented here are 6 T cell receptor beta chains from one specimen sequenced in a study of PD-1 blockade in classical Hodgkin lymphoma (dated by TCRdb to about 2020). What the time point label conveys for this sample: cycle 2 day 1 (C2D1) of nivolumab. All trial patients had relapsed after autologous stem cell transplantation, with cohorts A, B and C differing in prior brentuximab vedotin exposure. To prepare the library, the immunoSEQ multiplex PCR assay was applied. TCRdb stores this immuneACCESS table with in-frame sequences only. Part of the clones is absent; in the studies checked, under half of the shortfall reflects unresolved V genes, and no reason is known for the rest. This sample gives 25,000 to 35,000 clones in total; around 70% of them show up just once. Around 15% of the sample is taken by the ten largest. The specimen comprised peripheral blood mononuclear cells (PBMCs), sampled before the second cycle of nivolumab. Receptors were obtained from a human donor with classical Hodgkin lymphoma.

This rearrangement joins TRBV2 to TRBJ2-7; tentatively, D is TRBD1 or TRBD2 (5 bases each). Per germline, CDR1 SNHLY and CDR2 FYNNEI. V shed 7 bases and J shed 2 bases, with 12 bases lying between them. CDR3 length equals 13 residues. The CDR3 nucleotides are TGTGCCAGCACCCGGGACGGAACCTACGAGCAGTACGTC. Translation: CASTRDGTYEQYV.

The chain recombines TRBV19 with TRBJ1-2; possible D gene TRBD1, 6 bases. The CDR3 runs to 19 residues. Trimming cost V 5 bases and J 9 bases, with 34 bases left between them. From germline, CDR1 is LNHDA and CDR2 SQIVND (reference sequence). Here the CDR3 DNA reads TGTGCCAGTAGTTCAAAAACCCTGTCCCGGGACAACCCCAGGTATCGCTACACCTTC. Translation: CASSSKTLSRDNPRYRYTF.

The CDR3 loop reads CASSFSGGSSYEQYV. The CDR3 region has the DNA TGTGCCAGCAGTTTTTCAGGGGGTAGCTCCTACGAGCAGTACGTC. The chain employs TRBV28 and TRBJ2-7; 7 bases align to TRBD1. Germline V gene lookup returns CDR1 MDHEN and CDR2 SYDVKM. Germline trimming cut 3 bases from V and 0 bases from J; bases unmatched to any gene: 5. The length of the CDR3 is 15 residues.

V is TRBV7-2 and J is TRBJ1-5; D unclear. Germline V gene data show CDR1 as SGHTA and CDR2 as FQGNSA. The CDR3 is made up of 15 amino acids. V was clipped by 5 bases and J by 0 bases, with 11 bases between them. CDR3 residues: CASSPRTYSNQPQHF. Written as DNA, the CDR3 is TGTGCCAGCAGCCCCCGGACGTATAGCAATCAGCCCCAGCATTTT.

The CDR3 sequence is CASMTGWTGELFF. DNA of the CDR3: TGTGCCAGTATGACAGGGTGGACCGGGGAGCTGTTTTTT. The chain joins TRBV19 to TRBJ2-2; 7 nucleotides align to TRBD1. Germline V CDR1 and CDR2: LNHDA, SQIVND (reference sequence). V lost 7 bases to trimming and J lost 5 bases; unmatched junction nucleotides: 4. There are 13 residues in the CDR3.

This clone has only a few counts. The chain combines TRBV18 with TRBJ2-7; D is unclear. This CDR3 contains 11 residues. Germline lookup yields CDR1 KGHSH and CDR2 LQKENI. The V end lost 8 bases, the J end lost 2 bases, and 7 bases lay between the germline ends. CDR3 nucleotide sequence: TGTGCCAGCAGAACGGCCTACGAGCAGTACTTC. It encodes CASRTAYEQYF.